The 32 T cell receptor beta chains in this list originate from one sample, sequenced in a study of PD-L1 blockade in urothelial cancer. This table comes from immunoSEQ multiplex PCR, and its TCRdb copy is limited to in-frame clones, with some not included. The sample holds tens of thousands of clones, about 85% seen once. Sequenced here: PBMCs, sampled around atezolizumab (anti-PD-L1) treatment. The source is a man aged 55 to 70 with urothelial cancer.

The rearrangement links TRBV10-2 to TRBJ1-4; TRBD1 matches 11 bases. The ends lost 6 bases at V and 0 bases at J; junction bases unmatched: 3. Germline values: CDR1 WSHSY, CDR2 SAAADI. This CDR3 region has 16 residues. Written as DNA, the CDR3 is TGCGCCAGCAGGCCGGGACAGGGGGCAACTAATGAAAAACTGTTTTTT. Translated, it gives CASRPGQGATNEKLFF.

The J gene is TRBJ2-7, the V gene TRBV7-8; TRBD2 matches at 11 bases. Germline V gene data show CDR1 as SGHVS and CDR2 as FQNEAQ. There are 15 residues in the CDR3. V was clipped by 7 bases and J by 2 bases; unmatched bases: 7. DNA for the CDR3: TGTGCCAGCACCACAGGACTAGCGGGCCCCTACGAGCAGTACTTC. This sequence encodes CASTTGLAGPYEQYF.

The chain recombines TRBV9 with TRBJ2-2; TRBD1 is a possible D gene (5 bases). Germline V gene data show CDR1 as SGDLS and CDR2 as YYNGEE. CDR3 size: 14 residues. Trimming took 0 bases from V and 3 from J, leaving 6 bases between them. The CDR3 reads CASSVGRDTGELFF. DNA for the CDR3: TGTGCCAGCAGCGTAGGCAGGGACACCGGGGAGCTGTTTTTT.

This sequence joins TRBV5-4 and TRBJ2-3, with 8 bases identical to TRBD2. Germline assignment: CDR1 SGHNT and CDR2 YYREEE (reference sequence). With 3 bases clipped from V and 3 bases from J, the junction kept 3 bases outside the gene matches. This CDR3 region has 14 residues. The CDR3 DNA follows: TGTGCCAGCAGCTCCGGACTAGCTACAGATACGCAGTATTTT. Translated, it gives CASSSGLATDTQYF.

CDR3 nucleotide sequence: TGTGCCAGCAGCCCCTGGACTAGCGGGGGGGCTGAGGGTGCAGATACGCAGTATTTT. Amino acid sequence: CASSPWTSGGAEGADTQYF. The chain recombines TRBV12-1 with TRBJ2-3; TRBD2, the D gene given by the table, was not confirmed from the DNA. TRBV12-1 is a documented pseudogene. The CDR3 spans 19 residues.

This chain connects TRBV6-5 to TRBJ1-6, with a possible D match to TRBD1 (5 bases). CDR3 size: 15 residues. Trimming stripped 0 bases from V and 7 bases from J, with 10 bases between. Germline CDR1 is MNHEY and CDR2 is SVGAGI. Written as DNA, the CDR3 is TGTGCCAGCAGTTACTCTCGGCAGGGAAATTCACCCCTCCACTTT. Encoded protein: CASSYSRQGNSPLHF.

This chain joins TRBV4-1 and TRBJ2-5, with 7 bases that match TRBD1. V lost 3 bases to trimming and J lost 1 base; unmatched junction nucleotides: 14. The CDR3 runs to 18 residues. The germline V gene has CDR1 MGHRA and CDR2 YSYEKL. The CDR3 region has the DNA TGCGCCAGCAGCCAGCTACCGGACATCGGGGACAGCCAAGAGACCCAGTACTTC. Translation: CASSQLPDIGDSQETQYF.

This rearrangement joins TRBV5-1 to TRBJ2-3; TRBD1 matches 9 bases. Germline CDR1 SGHRS, CDR2 YFSETQ. Trimming took 4 bases from V and 0 from J; bases not matched to a gene: 6. The CDR3 is 16 amino acids. CDR3: CASSSGTGFSTDTQYF. The DNA of the CDR3 is TGCGCCAGCAGCAGTGGGACAGGGTTTAGCACAGATACGCAGTATTTT.

The chain is built from TRBV4-3 and TRBJ1-1; 10 positions match TRBD1. This CDR3 has 14 amino acids. Germline V CDR1 and CDR2: LGHNA, YSLEER. V lost 4 bases and J lost 9; bases outside the gene matches: 8. The CDR3: CASSPFRQGAQAFF. As DNA, the CDR3 is TGCGCCAGCAGCCCTTTCAGACAGGGGGCCCAAGCTTTCTTT.

This sequence joins TRBV11-2 and TRBJ2-7, with 10 bases that match TRBD2. The V gene end was trimmed by 5 bases and the J gene end by 4 bases; junction bases not matched to a gene: 2. CDR3 length: 13 residues. Germline lookup yields CDR1 SGHAT and CDR2 FQNNGV. The CDR3 nucleotides are TGTGCCAGCAGCAGCGGGGGGGCGTACGAGCAGTACTTC. The encoded protein is CASSSGGAYEQYF.

A single count supports this clone. The V call is TRBV5-1, the J call TRBJ1-5; D gene ambiguous. Germline-derived CDR1 and CDR2 are SGHRS and YFSETQ. The ends were cut back, 1 base at V and 6 bases at J, with 14 bases in the middle. The CDR3 totals 15 residues. The CDR3 sequence is CASSLNLGVGQPQHF. The CDR3, as DNA: TGCGCCAGCAGCTTGAATCTCGGGGTTGGTCAGCCCCAGCATTTT.

The J gene is TRBJ1-2, the V gene TRBV18; weak D call: TRBD1 (6 bases). Trimming took off 3 bases at V and 2 bases at J, with 13 bases between the two ends. The germline gives CDR1 KGHSH, CDR2 LQKENI. The CDR3 sequence is 15 residues long. CDR3 sequence reads: CASSPMGTPNYGYTF. The CDR3 DNA follows: TGTGCCAGCTCACCGATGGGGACACCAAACTATGGCTACACCTTC. The full variable domain, rest sourced from reference TRBV18 and TRBJ1-2, is NAGVMQNPRHLVRRRGQEARLRCSPMKGHSHVYWYRQLPEEGLKFMVYLQKENIIDESGMPKERFSAEFPKEGPSILRIQQVVRGDSAAYFCASSPMGTPNYGYTFGSGTRLTVV.

This sequence joins TRBV4-1 and TRBJ1-1, with 7 nucleotides matching TRBD1. Trimming at V came to 1 base and at J to 3 bases, leaving 2 bases not matched to a gene. The CDR3 extends over 14 amino acids. CDR1 and CDR2 from the germline V gene are MGHRA and YSYEKL. The CDR3 region is CASSQADRDTEAFF. The DNA of the CDR3 is TGCGCCAGCAGCCAAGCTGACAGGGACACTGAAGCTTTCTTT.

CDR3 sequence (DNA): TGTGCCAGCTTGCGAGGGACCGGGGAGCTGTTTTTT. It translates to CASLRGTGELFF. The gene calls are TRBV18 and TRBJ2-2; D is perhaps TRBD2 (5 bases). Germline V gene sequence: CDR1 KGHSH, CDR2 LQKENI. The CDR3 length is 12 residues. Deletions cut 7 bases from V and 5 bases from J, with 8 bases between.

The rearrangement uses TRBV11-2 and TRBJ1-2, with 10 bases fitting TRBD1. The CDR3 loop spans 14 amino acids. V lost 1 base, J lost 6 bases, and 2 bases stayed unmatched. Germline-derived CDR1 and CDR2 are SGHAT and FQNNGV. CDR3 region: CASSLAGTGDGYTF. In DNA, the CDR3 is TGTGCCAGCAGCTTAGCCGGGACAGGGGATGGCTACACCTTC. The complete variable domain, with remaining parts taken from reference TRBV11-2 and TRBJ1-2, reads EAGVAQSPRYKIIEKRQSVAFWCNPISGHATLYWYQQILGQGPKLLIQFQNNGVVDDSQLPKDRFSAERLKGVDSTLKIQPAKLEDSAVYLCASSLAGTGDGYTFGSGTRLTVV.

The rearrangement links TRBV6-6 to TRBJ2-1; D unresolved. The CDR3 has 12 amino acids. The V gene's germline CDR1 is MNHNY and CDR2 SVGAGI (reference sequence). V was cut by 6 bases and J by 5 bases, with 8 bases left in between. CDR3 sequence: CASSQAHNEQFF. In DNA form, the CDR3 reads TGTGCCAGCAGCCAAGCCCACAATGAGCAGTTCTTC.

Only a few counts were recorded for this clone. V and J are TRBV18 and TRBJ2-1; tentative D call: TRBD1 (6 bases). Germline V CDR1 and CDR2: KGHSH, LQKENI. Deletions cut 6 bases from V and 5 bases from J, with 17 bases between. The CDR3 runs to 15 residues. The CDR3 nucleotides read TGTGCCAGCTCCCTAATGGACAGTAGGCACAATGAGCAGTTCTTC. Residues: CASSLMDSRHNEQFF.

This clone was recorded only once. V gene TRBV11-2 combines with J gene TRBJ1-2; TRBD1 aligns across 9 bases. The CDR3 is 15 residues long. CDR1 and CDR2 (germline): SGHAT, FQNNGV. J was trimmed by 8 bases and V by 2 bases; bases with no gene match: 9. The CDR3 here is CASSLYGTGPTGYTF. The CDR3 DNA is TGTGCCAGCAGCTTATATGGGACAGGGCCAACCGGCTACACCTTC.

This clone was observed a few times. J is TRBJ2-7 and V is TRBV7-9; tentative D call: TRBD1 (5 bases). The germline V gene encodes CDR1 SEHNR and CDR2 FQNEAQ (reference sequence). This CDR3 contains 13 residues. The germline V and J ends were trimmed by 4 bases and 9 bases, with 16 bases remaining between them. The CDR3, as DNA: TGTGCCAGCAGCTCTTACTCGACAGTATCGCAGTACTTC. Translated, it gives CASSSYSTVSQYF.

V usage is TRBV6-5 and J usage is TRBJ2-6; the D is unclear. This CDR3 spans 15 amino acids. The V end was cut by 1 base, the J end by 2 bases, with 6 bases between. In germline, CDR1 is MNHEY, CDR2 SVGAGI. DNA for the CDR3: TGTGCCAGCAGTTACTTAATCCCTGGGGCCAACGTCCTGACTTTC. Translation: CASSYLIPGANVLTF.

The chain is built from TRBV4-1 and TRBJ2-6; perhaps TRBD2 as D (6 bases). CDR3 length: 19 amino acids. Germline V gene lookup returns CDR1 MGHRA and CDR2 YSYEKL. V lost 3 bases and J 0 bases, leaving 18 bases between the germline ends. This chain's CDR3 is CASSQVLRRESSGANVLTF. CDR3 coding DNA: TGCGCCAGCAGCCAGGTCTTACGGAGGGAGAGCTCTGGGGCCAACGTCCTGACTTTC.

The chain is built from TRBV5-1 and TRBJ1-2; 7 bases align to TRBD1. Per the germline V gene, CDR1 is SGHRS and CDR2 is YFSETQ. The CDR3 contains 14 residues. J was trimmed by 3 bases and V by 0 bases; bases with no gene match: 2. The CDR3 DNA follows: TGCGCCAGCAGCTTGGGGCAGGGGGACTATGGCTACACCTTC. As protein: CASSLGQGDYGYTF.

V gene TRBV6-6 combines with J gene TRBJ1-5; D perhaps matches TRBD1 (6 bases). The V end was cut by 6 bases, the J end by 7 bases, with 13 bases between. This CDR3 has 13 amino acids. Germline lookup yields CDR1 MNHNY and CDR2 SVGAGI (reference sequence). This chain's CDR3 is CASSLGQRQPQHF. The CDR3 DNA follows: TGTGCCAGCAGCCTGGGACAACGACAGCCCCAGCATTTT.

The chain couples TRBV4-2 to TRBJ1-5; D is perhaps TRBD1 (5 bases). CDR1 and CDR2 (germline): LGHNA, YNFKEQ. The CDR3 totals 16 residues. The V gene lost 0 bases and the J gene lost 0 bases, with 9 bases spanning the gap. CDR3 DNA sequence: TGTGCCAGCAGCCAAGATAGGGGAAGTAGCAATCAGCCCCAGCATTTT. It is translated as CASSQDRGSSNQPQHF.

The chain carries TRBV21-1 and TRBJ1-6; the D call in the table, TRBD1, was not verified against the DNA. TRBV21-1 counts as a pseudogene. This CDR3 spans 14 amino acids. DNA for the CDR3: TGTGCCAGCAGGATACAGGGTGAATCATCACCCCTCCACTTT. Translating it yields CASRIQGESSPLHF.

The CDR3 spells CASSQGATGNTEAFF. The CDR3 bases are TGTGCCAGCAGCCAAGGTGCTACAGGGAACACTGAAGCTTTCTTT. The J gene is TRBJ1-1, the V gene TRBV16; perhaps TRBD1 as D (5 bases). The CDR3 totals 15 residues. Germline CDR1 and CDR2: KGHSY and FQNENV. V was shortened by 2 bases and J by 1 base, with 11 bases between the two germline ends.

The chain has TRBV20-1 and TRBJ1-1; no clear D. Trimming left V 5 bases short and J 3 bases short, with 7 bases between. The CDR3 covers 11 residues. Looked up from germline, CDR1 is DFQATT and CDR2 is SNEGSKA (reference sequence). CDR3 in DNA: TGCAGTGCTGGTCGGGACACTGAAGCTTTCTTT. It codes for CSAGRDTEAFF.

The rearrangement joins TRBV5-5 to TRBJ2-2; 8 bases are a match to TRBD1. The germline V gene has CDR1 SGHKS and CDR2 YYEKEE (reference sequence). This CDR3 is 16 amino acids long. V shed 4 bases, J shed 2 bases, and the junction held 7 bases outside the gene matches. CDR3 nucleotide sequence: TGTGCCAGCAGCGCCTGGACAGGGATTAACACCGGGGAGCTGTTTTTT. It translates to CASSAWTGINTGELFF.

The gene calls are TRBV6-1 and TRBJ1-5; D ambiguous. Germline V gene lookup returns CDR1 MNHNS and CDR2 SASEGT. V lost 7 bases and J lost 5, with 12 bases in between. This CDR3 has 13 amino acids. The CDR3 here is CASKGEAYQPQHF. In nucleotides, the CDR3 is TGTGCCAGCAAAGGAGAGGCATATCAGCCCCAGCATTTT.

The genes are TRBV28 and TRBJ1-2, with D possibly TRBD1 on 5 matching bases. Per the germline V gene, CDR1 is MDHEN and CDR2 is SYDVKM. This CDR3 has 16 residues. V was trimmed by 4 bases and J by 3 bases, leaving 18 bases between them. CDR3 DNA: TGTGCCAGCAGTTCCTCTTATGCGGGGGGGTACTATGGCTACACCTTC. Protein sequence: CASSSSYAGGYYGYTF.

This clone was counted a single time. The chain combines TRBV6-5 with TRBJ2-7, with a possible D match to TRBD1 (6 bases). Trimming shortened V by 6 bases and J by 4 bases, and 16 bases separated the two germline ends. Looked up from germline, CDR1 is MNHEY and CDR2 is SVGAGI. The CDR3 covers 14 residues. The CDR3 DNA sequence: TGTGCCAGCAGCCCTCAAACAGGGATTTACGAGCAGTACTTC. Amino acids: CASSPQTGIYEQYF.

The J gene is TRBJ2-5, the V gene TRBV5-1; maybe TRBD2 (5 bases). CDR3 size: 13 residues. Between the trimmed V and J ends, which lost 5 bases and 3 bases, there was a span of 11 bases. In germline, CDR1 is SGHRS, CDR2 YFSETQ. This chain's CDR3 is CASRRASEETQYF. The DNA of the CDR3 is TGCGCCAGCAGGCGGGCTTCCGAAGAGACCCAGTACTTC.